The 30 T cell receptor beta chains below all came from one sample that was sequenced in a study of PD-L1 blockade in urothelial cancer. Profiling relied on immunoSEQ multiplex PCR, and the TCRdb table lists in-frame clones only, not all of them. The data hold about 72,000 clones, with around 84% observed a single time. The sequenced sample was PBMCs, obtained around atezolizumab (anti-PD-L1) treatment. These receptors were collected from a man between 65 and 85 years old with urothelial cancer.

The chain couples TRBV28 to TRBJ1-5; a possible D gene is TRBD1 (6 bases). In germline, CDR1 is MDHEN, CDR2 SYDVKM. Trimming took off 7 bases at V and 0 bases at J, with 22 bases between the two ends. This CDR3 spans 18 amino acids. CDR3 sequence: CASTMGGAPRFSNQPQHF. CDR3 bases: TGTGCCAGCACCATGGGGGGGGCTCCCAGGTTTAGCAATCAGCCCCAGCATTTT.

This clone was recorded only once. The gene calls are TRBV5-6 and TRBJ2-2; 11 bases are shared with TRBD2. The CDR3 consists of 16 residues. J gave up 7 bases and V 2 bases, and 7 bases lay outside the gene matches. CDR1 is SGHDT, CDR2 YYEEEE, per germline. This CDR3 is CASSFASGRFGGELFF. CDR3 nucleotides: TGTGCCAGCAGCTTCGCTAGCGGGAGGTTCGGCGGGGAGCTGTTTTTT.

The chain carries TRBV29-1 and TRBJ2-1; 8 nucleotides agree with TRBD2. V lost 3 bases and J lost 7; bases outside the gene matches: 14. CDR1 is SQVTM, CDR2 ANQGSEA, per germline. This CDR3 comprises 16 residues. The CDR3 sequence: CSVDRGREGLGNEQFF. The CDR3 region has the DNA TGCAGCGTTGACCGTGGCCGGGAGGGCCTGGGTAATGAGCAGTTCTTC.

This rearrangement joins TRBV7-9 to TRBJ2-7; TRBD2 agrees at 10 bases. V was pared by 1 base and J by 5 bases, with 11 bases of the junction left unmatched. The germline gives CDR1 SEHNR, CDR2 FQNEAQ (reference sequence). CDR3 length equals 17 residues. The CDR3 loop is CASSLVVASGSLNEQYF. The DNA of the CDR3 is TGTGCCAGCAGCTTAGTAGTGGCTAGCGGGAGTCTGAACGAGCAGTACTTC.

The V call is TRBV2, the J call TRBJ2-7, with a weak D call TRBD2 (6 bases). The CDR3 runs 14 residues. CDR1 and CDR2 (germline): SNHLY, FYNNEI. The V gene lost 6 bases and the J gene lost 4 bases, with 16 bases spanning the gap. CDR3 amino acids: CASSVRLVGYEQYF. As DNA, the CDR3 is TGTGCCAGCAGCGTTCGACTAGTTGGTTACGAGCAGTACTTC.

The chain has TRBV11-3 and TRBJ2-7; 7 bases are a match to TRBD1. The V segment lost 0 bases and the J segment 0 bases; nucleotides outside the gene matches: 2. The V gene's germline CDR1 is SGHNT and CDR2 YENEEA. This CDR3 has 15 residues. CDR3 protein: CASSLDYRGSYEQYF. CDR3 sequence (DNA): TGTGCCAGCAGCTTAGATTACAGGGGCTCCTACGAGCAGTACTTC.

The chain combines TRBV28 with TRBJ1-1; D possibly corresponds to TRBD1 (5 bases). Germline V gene data show CDR1 as MDHEN and CDR2 as SYDVKM. The V end was cut by 3 bases, the J end by 2 bases, with 10 bases between. The CDR3 runs 14 residues. The CDR3 loop reads CASSFKGINTEAFF. In DNA, the CDR3 is TGTGCCAGCAGTTTTAAGGGGATTAACACTGAAGCTTTCTTT.

In this sample, this clone turned up once. V usage is TRBV19 and J usage is TRBJ1-5, with TRBD1 matching over 8 bases. The CDR3 contains 16 residues. Per the germline V gene, CDR1 is LNHDA and CDR2 is SQIVND (reference sequence). V was pared by 5 bases and J by 2 bases, with 8 bases of the junction left unmatched. The CDR3 reads CASSHRGDWGNQPQHF. Written as DNA, the CDR3 is TGTGCCAGTAGTCACAGGGGGGATTGGGGCAATCAGCCCCAGCATTTT. Supplemented by reference TRBV19 and TRBJ1-5, the full variable domain reads DGGITQSPKYLFRKEGQNVTLSCEQNLNHDAMYWYRQDPGQGLRLIYYSQIVNDFQKGDIAEGYSVSREKKESFPLTVTSAQKNPTAFYLCASSHRGDWGNQPQHFGDGTRLSIL.

The table lists this clone with a few counts. This chain uses TRBV6-1 with TRBJ2-3, with D uncertain. V was shortened by 2 bases and J by 0 bases, with 9 bases between the two germline ends. Germline V gene lookup returns CDR1 MNHNS and CDR2 SASEGT. The CDR3 has 15 residues. The CDR3 reads CASSEFPRSTDTQYF. CDR3 in DNA: TGTGCCAGCAGTGAATTTCCCAGAAGCACAGATACGCAGTATTTT.

The rearrangement uses TRBV2 and TRBJ2-3; 12 nucleotides agree with TRBD2. The V segment lost 7 bases and the J segment 2 bases; nucleotides outside the gene matches: 7. The CDR3 spans 16 residues. Germline loops: CDR1 SNHLY, CDR2 FYNNEI. This CDR3 is CASTYRLAGDTDTQYF. CDR3 sequence (DNA): TGTGCCAGCACCTATCGACTAGCGGGAGACACAGATACGCAGTATTTT.

V usage is TRBV5-1 and J usage is TRBJ2-1, with 9 bases fitting TRBD2. V lost 4 bases, J lost 10 bases, and 12 bases stayed unmatched. CDR1 and CDR2 from the germline V gene are SGHRS and YFSETQ. CDR3 size: 15 residues. The DNA of the CDR3 is TGCGCCAGCAGCGCTGGGGCGGGAGGGCCCGGAGAGCAGTTCTTC. Its translation: CASSAGAGGPGEQFF.

The chain recombines TRBV6-1 with TRBJ1-5, with no clear D. CDR3 length equals 12 residues. Germline V gene lookup returns CDR1 MNHNS and CDR2 SASEGT. V lost 0 bases, J lost 11 bases, and 8 bases lay in between. In DNA form, the CDR3 reads TGTGCCAGCAGTGAAGCAGGGAGGACCCAGCATTTT. Amino acid sequence: CASSEAGRTQHF.

This sequence joins TRBV5-1 and TRBJ2-3, with 13 bases that match TRBD2. Germline trimming cut 3 bases from V and 6 bases from J; bases unmatched to any gene: 25. The CDR3 totals 22 residues. Germline loops: CDR1 SGHRS, CDR2 YFSETQ. The CDR3 here is CASSWPMNIGLAGAGGKDTQYF. The DNA of the CDR3 is TGCGCCAGCAGCTGGCCGATGAACATCGGACTAGCGGGAGCCGGGGGAAAGGATACGCAGTATTTT. Variable domain in full (rest from reference TRBV5-1 and TRBJ2-3): KAGVTQTPRYLIKTRGQQVTLSCSPISGHRSVSWYQQTPGQGLQFLFEYFSETQRNKGNFPGRFSGRQFSNSRSEMNVSTLELGDSALYLCASSWPMNIGLAGAGGKDTQYFGPGTRLTVL.

This clone was seen a handful of times. The chain recombines TRBV5-4 with TRBJ2-1; 11 positions match TRBD2. Germline CDR1 is SGHNT and CDR2 is YYREEE (reference sequence). The ends lost 3 bases at V and 0 bases at J; junction bases unmatched: 5. This CDR3 has 17 amino acids. The CDR3 loop is CASSSTSGTNSYNEQFF. The CDR3 DNA is TGTGCCAGCAGCTCGACTAGCGGGACTAACTCCTACAATGAGCAGTTCTTC.

The gene calls are TRBV29-1 and TRBJ2-5; D is ambiguous. CDR1 is SQVTM, CDR2 ANQGSEA, per germline. The V end lost 7 bases, the J end lost 5 bases, and 8 bases lay between the germline ends. This CDR3 is 10 amino acids long. The CDR3 DNA reads as TGCAGCGGCAGATGGGAGACCCAGTACTTC. The encoded protein is CSGRWETQYF.

This chain links TRBV9 with TRBJ1-1, with TRBD1 as a possible D gene (6 bases). V dropped 0 bases and J dropped 11 bases, with 17 bases sitting between them. The germline gives CDR1 SGDLS, CDR2 YYNGEE. The CDR3 has 14 residues. CDR3 protein: CASSVGVRGERAFF. The CDR3 DNA sequence: TGTGCCAGCAGCGTAGGAGTCAGGGGAGAACGGGCTTTCTTT.

The rearrangement uses TRBV7-2 and TRBJ2-3; 9 nucleotides agree with TRBD2. Trimming took 5 bases from V and 2 from J; bases not matched to a gene: 5. The CDR3 covers 15 residues. Germline V gene data show CDR1 as SGHTA and CDR2 as FQGNSA. The CDR3 region is CASSAGLASTDTQYF. The DNA of the CDR3 is TGTGCCAGCAGCGCGGGACTAGCTTCCACAGATACGCAGTATTTT. The full variable domain, rest sourced from reference TRBV7-2 and TRBJ2-3, is GAGVSQSPSNKVTEKGKDVELRCDPISGHTALYWYRQSLGQGLEFLIYFQGNSAPDKSGLPSDRFSAERTGGSVSTLTIQRTQQEDSAVYLCASSAGLASTDTQYFGPGTRLTVL.

The chain recombines TRBV21-1 with TRBJ2-7; TRBD2 is the table's D call, not checked against the DNA. TRBV21-1 is an annotated pseudogene. The CDR3 loop spans 15 amino acids. CDR3 amino acids: CASSSSGRDAYEQYF. The CDR3 DNA follows: TGTGCCAGCAGCAGCAGCGGGAGGGACGCCTACGAGCAGTACTTC.

This chain joins TRBV30 and TRBJ2-7; 10 bases line up with TRBD2. After removal of 2 bases from V and 6 bases from J, the junction contained 4 bases not matched to a gene. Germline CDR1 GTSNPN, CDR2 SVGIG (reference sequence). The CDR3 has 13 amino acids. The CDR3 here is CAWSSGRAGEQYF. Written as DNA, the CDR3 is TGTGCCTGGAGTAGCGGGAGGGCGGGCGAGCAGTACTTC.

The chain carries TRBV11-2 and TRBJ2-3; 7 bases match TRBD2. CDR3 size: 15 residues. Germline loops: CDR1 SGHAT, CDR2 FQNNGV. V gave up 5 bases and J gave up 0 bases; unmatched junction bases: 5. The CDR3 spells CASSVLAASTDTQYF. The CDR3, as DNA: TGTGCCAGCAGCGTGCTAGCGGCTAGCACAGATACGCAGTATTTT.

The gene calls are TRBV28 and TRBJ2-3, with D perhaps matching TRBD1 (5 bases). V lost 6 bases and J 6 bases, leaving 10 bases between the germline ends. The CDR3 runs to 12 residues. The germline V gene has CDR1 MDHEN and CDR2 SYDVKM. CDR3 amino acids: CASSPDTDTQYF. CDR3 bases: TGTGCCAGCAGCCCGGACACCGATACGCAGTATTTT.

The chain combines TRBV2 with TRBJ2-7; TRBD2 matches 12 bases. The CDR3 contains 16 residues. Germline V gives CDR1 SNHLY, CDR2 FYNNEI. The V segment lost 6 bases and the J segment 4 bases; nucleotides outside the gene matches: 10. In nucleotides, the CDR3 is TGTGCCAGCAGCGACCCTGGACTAGCGGGAACGTACGAGCAGTACTTC. This codes for CASSDPGLAGTYEQYF.

The chain joins TRBV6-1 to TRBJ2-5, with TRBD1 matching over 7 bases. The V segment lost 7 bases and the J segment 1 base; nucleotides outside the gene matches: 6. The germline V gene encodes CDR1 MNHNS and CDR2 SASEGT. The CDR3 length is 14 residues. CDR3: CASTPRDSQETQYF. The DNA for the CDR3 is TGTGCCAGCACCCCAAGGGACAGCCAAGAGACCCAGTACTTC.

This chain uses TRBV25-1 with TRBJ2-3; 12 bases agree with TRBD1. The CDR3 covers 16 residues. The germline V gene has CDR1 MGHDK and CDR2 SYGVNS. The ends lost 3 bases at V and 5 bases at J; junction bases unmatched: 6. The CDR3 sequence: CASSERDRGLRDTQYF. The CDR3 bases are TGTGCCAGCAGTGAGCGGGACAGGGGGCTTCGAGATACGCAGTATTTT.

This clone was counted once. V and J are TRBV7-2 and TRBJ2-7, with D maybe TRBD2 (5 bases). Germline CDR1 reads SGHTA; CDR2 reads FQGNSA. There are 16 residues in the CDR3. Trimming left V 3 bases short and J 1 base short, with 16 bases between. CDR3 DNA: TGTGCCAGCAGCTTGGGCGGGTACGGCGGTTCCTACGAGCAGTACTTC. This encodes CASSLGGYGGSYEQYF.

The V call is TRBV27, the J call TRBJ1-6, with D possibly being TRBD1 (5 bases). Germline V gives CDR1 MNHEY, CDR2 SMNVEV (reference sequence). There are 15 residues in the CDR3. V lost 5 bases and J 8 bases, leaving 16 bases between the germline ends. The CDR3 coding sequence is TGTGCCAGCAGTCGAACCGGGACGGGGGATTCACCCCTCCACTTT. This sequence encodes CASSRTGTGDSPLHF.

This clone was counted once. V and J are TRBV28 and TRBJ2-5; 8 bases agree with TRBD2. This CDR3 region has 14 residues. V lost 9 bases to trimming and J lost 5 bases; unmatched junction nucleotides: 11. Germline V CDR1 and CDR2: MDHEN, SYDVKM. The CDR3 DNA reads as TGTGCCAGTTGCCCCGGACTAGCCATCGAGACCCAGTACTTC. Its protein is CASCPGLAIETQYF.

The chain has TRBV5-8 and TRBJ2-3, with 7 nucleotides matching TRBD2. The germline V gene has CDR1 SGHTS and CDR2 YDEGEE. The J segment lost 8 bases and the V segment lost 0 bases, leaving 21 bases of the junction unmatched. CDR3 length: 19 amino acids. The CDR3 region has the DNA TGTGCCAGCAGCTTGGGGCTCGCTAAGACTAGCCCCACGGTTGGTACGCAGTATTTT. This codes for CASSLGLAKTSPTVGTQYF. Variable domain in full (rest from reference TRBV5-8 and TRBJ2-3): EAGVTQSPTHLIKTRGQQATLRCSPISGHTSVYWYQQALGLGLQFLLWYDEGEERNRGNFPPRFSGRQFPNYSSELNVNALELEDSALYLCASSLGLAKTSPTVGTQYFGPGTRLTVL.

The V call is TRBV14, the J call TRBJ1-2, with D possibly matching TRBD1 (5 bases). V dropped 0 bases and J dropped 4 bases, with 15 bases sitting between them. This CDR3 spans 16 amino acids. The V gene's germline CDR1 is SGHDN and CDR2 FVKESK. CDR3 coding DNA: TGTGCCAGCAGCCAAGATTGGTCCGGGGGTGGCTATGGCTACACCTTC. Translated: CASSQDWSGGGYGYTF. The complete variable domain, with remaining parts taken from reference TRBV14 and TRBJ1-2, reads EAGVTQFPSHSVIEKGQTVTLRCDPISGHDNLYWYRRVMGKEIKFLLHFVKESKQDESGMPNNRFLAERTGGTYSTLKVQPAELEDSGVYFCASSQDWSGGGYGYTFGSGTRLTVV.

V usage is TRBV7-9 and J usage is TRBJ1-4; tentative D call: TRBD1 (5 bases). Per germline, CDR1 SEHNR and CDR2 FQNEAQ (reference sequence). V gave up 3 bases and J gave up 0 bases, with 11 bases separating them. The CDR3 is 16 amino acids. The CDR3 sequence: CASSFGQTATNEKLFF. CDR3 in DNA: TGTGCCAGCAGCTTCGGTCAGACAGCAACTAATGAAAAACTGTTTTTT. Full variable domain (outside the CDR3, taken from reference TRBV7-9 and TRBJ1-4): DTGVSQNPRHKITKRGQNVTFRCDPISEHNRLYWYRQTLGQGPEFLTYFQNEAQLEKSRLLSDRFSAERPKGSFSTLEIQRTEQGDSAMYLCASSFGQTATNEKLFFGSGTQLSVL.